This T cell receptor beta chain was documented in a study of post-analysis software for immune sequencing data. Overall study context: Included courses were relapsing-remitting and secondary progressive multiple sclerosis; progressive-relapsing multiple sclerosis was also included.

Findings of the study overall: Multiple sclerosis patients showed significantly lower normalized Chao1 diversity than controls did. With F measure, samples from one preparation batch clustered together strongly.

TCR beta libraries were prepared from cDNA with unique molecular identifiers. From around 0.96 to 9.9 million T cells, 500,000 or so cDNA molecules were obtained. TCRdb independently ran MiXCR on the PCR reads; one entry per CDR3 protein. The top ten hold roughly 10% of the sample, which has hundreds of thousands of distinct CDR3 sequences, 55% to 60% seen once. With respect to this clonotype: What it binds is not known.

Sequencing input: blood. The sequence derives from a girl aged 2 to 9 with multiple sclerosis.

In DNA form, the CDR3 reads TGCAGTGCGTTCCGGGACAGCCACAATGAGCAGTTCTTC. Protein product: CSAFRDSHNEQFF. This chain connects TRBV20-1 to TRBJ2-1, with 7 positions matching TRBD1. The germline CDR1 and CDR2 sequences are DFQATT and SNEGSKA (reference sequence). This CDR3 is 13 amino acids long. The trim removed 6 bases at V and 5 bases at J, leaving 7 bases unmatched.